This TCR beta chain is drawn from a study of T cells after yellow fever vaccination. CDR3 size: 13 residues. The V gene's germline CDR1 is SGHTA and CDR2 FQGNSA. V was shortened by 3 bases and J by 6 bases, with 11 bases between the two germline ends. Each CDR3 protein gets one entry after TCRdb re-called the 5' RACE reads with MiXCR. The data hold a few hundred thousand distinct CDR3 sequences, with 7% to 9% observed a single time. The table lists this clonotype with many counts. Sequencing used PBMCs, obtained around 45 days after the first yellow fever vaccination. V is TRBV7-2 and J is TRBJ1-2; the D gene is possibly TRBD1 (6 bases). The sequence was obtained from a man younger than 35 who received the YFV17D yellow fever vaccine. The CDR3 loop reads CASSFTQGNGYTF. The DNA of the CDR3 is TGTGCCAGCAGCTTTACACAGGGCAATGGCTACACCTTC. The full variable domain, rest sourced from reference TRBV7-2 and TRBJ1-2, is GAGVSQSPSNKVTEKGKDVELRCDPISGHTALYWYRQSLGQGLEFLIYFQGNSAPDKSGLPSDRFSAERTGGSVSTLTIQRTQQEDSAVYLCASSFTQGNGYTFGSGTRLTVV.